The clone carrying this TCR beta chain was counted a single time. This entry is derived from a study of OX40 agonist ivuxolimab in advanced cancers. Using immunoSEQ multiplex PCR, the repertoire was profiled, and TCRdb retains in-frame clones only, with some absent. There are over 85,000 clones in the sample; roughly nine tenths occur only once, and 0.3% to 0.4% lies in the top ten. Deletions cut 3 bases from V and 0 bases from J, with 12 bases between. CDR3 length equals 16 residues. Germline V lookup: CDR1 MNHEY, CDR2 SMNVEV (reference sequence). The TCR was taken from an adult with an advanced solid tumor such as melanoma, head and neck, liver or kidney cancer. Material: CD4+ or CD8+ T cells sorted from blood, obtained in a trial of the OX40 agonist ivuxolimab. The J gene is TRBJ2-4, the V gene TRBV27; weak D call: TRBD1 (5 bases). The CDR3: CASSFGAELAKNIQYF. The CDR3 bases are TGTGCCAGCAGTTTTGGGGCAGAACTAGCCAAAAACATTCAGTACTTC.